Following are 9 T cell receptor beta chains from one sample sequenced in a study of pediatric ulcerative colitis. Rectal tissue came from one to two pinch biopsies taken at colonoscopy. Profiled with immunoSEQ multiplex PCR; TCRdb holds only in-frame clones, not every one. Of about 37,000 clones listed, 60% to 75% are singletons. The sample consisted of gut tissue. These receptors were collected from a boy aged 5-17 years with severe ulcerative colitis.

Notes on this clone: Mismatch with germline at one junction end may stem from a read error. The chain couples TRBV7-2 to TRBJ2-7; the match to TRBD1 covers 11 bases. The CDR3 has 15 residues. Germline V gene lookup returns CDR1 SGHTA and CDR2 FQGNSA. The CDR3 DNA sequence: TGTGCCAGCAGCCTAGCGGGGACAGGGGGCTACGAGCAGTACTTC. This sequence encodes CASSLAGTGGYEQYF.

The genes are TRBV6-1 and TRBJ2-5, with TRBD2 as a possible D gene (7 bases). This CDR3 region has 14 residues. Germline V gene sequence: CDR1 MNHNS, CDR2 SASEGT. Trimming stripped 8 bases from V and 5 bases from J, with 18 bases between. CDR3 sequence: CASSLGGHRETQYF. CDR3 sequence (DNA): TGTGCCAGCTCGCTGGGGGGGCATAGGGAGACCCAGTACTTC.

The chain joins TRBV5-6 to TRBJ2-3; the D gene could be TRBD1 or TRBD2 (5 bases each). The CDR3 has 14 amino acids. Per germline, CDR1 SGHDT and CDR2 YYEEEE. V lost 7 bases and J lost 2, with 14 bases in between. The CDR3 spells CASLLVGDTDTQYF. In DNA form, the CDR3 reads TGTGCCAGCCTTCTAGTGGGGGACACAGATACGCAGTATTTT.

The V gene is TRBV9, the J gene TRBJ1-1; TRBD1 matches at 10 bases. Per germline, CDR1 SGDLS and CDR2 YYNGEE. This CDR3 comprises 16 residues. V shed 3 bases and J 6 bases; nucleotides not matched to a gene: 11. The chain's CDR3 is CASSAEDRGFFAEAFF. The CDR3 DNA reads as TGTGCCAGCAGCGCTGAGGACAGGGGGTTTTTCGCTGAAGCTTTCTTT.

This clone showed up just a few times. The rearrangement joins TRBV7-2 to TRBJ1-5, with TRBD1 identical over 8 bases. V dropped 5 bases and J dropped 2; count of bases not matched to a gene: 2. Germline values: CDR1 SGHTA, CDR2 FQGNSA. The CDR3 runs to 14 residues. The CDR3 DNA sequence: TGTGCCAGCAGCCCACAGGGGGGCAATCAGCCCCAGCATTTT. Translating gives CASSPQGGNQPQHF.

The chain is built from TRBV6-5 and TRBJ1-5; perhaps TRBD1 as D (5 bases). V was cut by 6 bases and J by 4 bases, with 7 bases left in between. Per the germline V gene, CDR1 is MNHEY and CDR2 is SVGAGI. This CDR3 has 12 amino acids. The CDR3 loop is CASRTANQPQHF. The CDR3 DNA is TGTGCCAGCAGGACAGCAAATCAGCCCCAGCATTTT.

V and J are TRBV19 and TRBJ1-1; D is perhaps TRBD1 (5 bases). The CDR3 contains 14 residues. Germline CDR1 reads LNHDA; CDR2 reads SQIVND (reference sequence). Deletions cut 6 bases from V and 3 bases from J, with 14 bases between. The CDR3, as DNA: TGTGCCAGTAGCCAAGGGTGGGGGGACACTGAAGCTTTCTTT. It yields the protein CASSQGWGDTEAFF.

The gene calls are TRBV2 and TRBJ2-1; either TRBD1 or TRBD2 may fit D (6 bases each). V shed 6 bases and J shed 4 bases, with 25 bases lying between them. This CDR3 contains 18 residues. The germline V gene encodes CDR1 SNHLY and CDR2 FYNNEI. CDR3 amino acids: CASRKGGSWGTGYNEQFF. The CDR3 bases are TGTGCCAGCAGAAAAGGGGGGTCGTGGGGGACCGGGTACAATGAGCAGTTCTTC.

This rearrangement joins TRBV6-5 to TRBJ1-2, with 7 nucleotides matching TRBD1. V lost 5 bases, J lost 7 bases, and 7 bases stayed unmatched. This CDR3 has 13 residues. The V gene's germline CDR1 is MNHEY and CDR2 SVGAGI. The CDR3: CASSDGTVLGYTF. CDR3 coding DNA: TGTGCCAGCAGTGACGGGACAGTTCTTGGCTACACCTTC.